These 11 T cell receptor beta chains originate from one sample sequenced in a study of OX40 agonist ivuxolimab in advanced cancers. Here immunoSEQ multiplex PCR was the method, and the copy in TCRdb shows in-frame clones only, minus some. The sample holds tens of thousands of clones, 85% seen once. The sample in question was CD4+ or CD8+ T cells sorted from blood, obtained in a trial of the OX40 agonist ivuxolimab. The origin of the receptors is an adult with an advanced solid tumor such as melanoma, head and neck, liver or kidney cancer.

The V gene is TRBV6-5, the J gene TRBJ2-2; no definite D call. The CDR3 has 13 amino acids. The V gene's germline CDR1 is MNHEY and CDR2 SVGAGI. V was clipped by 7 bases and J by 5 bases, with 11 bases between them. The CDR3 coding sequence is TGTGCCAGCACTGAAACTGGAACCGGGGAGCTGTTTTTT. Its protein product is CASTETGTGELFF.

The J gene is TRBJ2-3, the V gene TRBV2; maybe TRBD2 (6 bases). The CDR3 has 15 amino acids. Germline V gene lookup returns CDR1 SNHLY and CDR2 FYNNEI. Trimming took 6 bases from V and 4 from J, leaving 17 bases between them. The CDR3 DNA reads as TGTGCCAGCAGCAGACTAGTCTCTGGCCCAGATACGCAGTATTTT. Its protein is CASSRLVSGPDTQYF.

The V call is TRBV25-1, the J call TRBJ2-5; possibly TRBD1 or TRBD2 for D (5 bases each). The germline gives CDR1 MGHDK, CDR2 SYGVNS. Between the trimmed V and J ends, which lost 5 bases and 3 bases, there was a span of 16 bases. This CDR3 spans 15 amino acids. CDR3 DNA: TGTGCCAGCAGTCGCGATTCGGGGCGGGAAGAGACCCAGTACTTC. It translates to CASSRDSGREETQYF.

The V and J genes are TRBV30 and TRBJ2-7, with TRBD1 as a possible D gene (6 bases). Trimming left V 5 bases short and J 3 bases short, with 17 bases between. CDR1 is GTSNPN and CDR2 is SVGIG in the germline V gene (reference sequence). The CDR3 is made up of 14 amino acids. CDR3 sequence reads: CAWVLQGSIYEQYF. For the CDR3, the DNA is TGTGCCTGGGTACTACAGGGTTCGATCTACGAGCAGTACTTC.

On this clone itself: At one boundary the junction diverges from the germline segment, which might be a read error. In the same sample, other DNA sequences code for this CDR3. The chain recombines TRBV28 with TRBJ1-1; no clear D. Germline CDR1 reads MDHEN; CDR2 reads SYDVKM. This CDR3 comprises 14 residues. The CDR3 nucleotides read TGTGCCAGCAGTTTAAGAGCTTCGAACACTGAGGCTTTCTTT. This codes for CASSLRASNTEAFF.

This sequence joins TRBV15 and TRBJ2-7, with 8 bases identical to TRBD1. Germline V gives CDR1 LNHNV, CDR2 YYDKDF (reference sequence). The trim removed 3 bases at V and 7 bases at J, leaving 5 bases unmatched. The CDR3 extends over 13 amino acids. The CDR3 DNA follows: TGTGCCACCAGCAGCCGGGACAGGCCGGAGCAGTACTTC. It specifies CATSSRDRPEQYF.

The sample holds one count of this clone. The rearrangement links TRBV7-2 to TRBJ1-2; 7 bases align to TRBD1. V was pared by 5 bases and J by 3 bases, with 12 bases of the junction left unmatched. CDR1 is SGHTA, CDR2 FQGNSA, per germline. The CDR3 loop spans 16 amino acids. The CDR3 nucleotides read TGTGCCAGCAGCCCAATGACAGGGCGTCGGGACTATGGCTACACCTTC. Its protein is CASSPMTGRRDYGYTF.

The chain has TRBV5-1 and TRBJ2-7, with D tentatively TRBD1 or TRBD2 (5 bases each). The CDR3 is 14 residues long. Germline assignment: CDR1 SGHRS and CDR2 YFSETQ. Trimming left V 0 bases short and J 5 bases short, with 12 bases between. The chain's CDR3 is CASSLGAGTNEQYF. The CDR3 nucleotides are TGCGCCAGCAGCTTGGGGGCAGGGACCAACGAGCAGTACTTC.

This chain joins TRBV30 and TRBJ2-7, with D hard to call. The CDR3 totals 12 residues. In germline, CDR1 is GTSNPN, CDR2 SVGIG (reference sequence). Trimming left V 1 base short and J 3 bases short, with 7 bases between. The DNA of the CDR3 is TGTGCCTGGAGTGAAACCAGCTACGAGCAGTACTTC. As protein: CAWSETSYEQYF.

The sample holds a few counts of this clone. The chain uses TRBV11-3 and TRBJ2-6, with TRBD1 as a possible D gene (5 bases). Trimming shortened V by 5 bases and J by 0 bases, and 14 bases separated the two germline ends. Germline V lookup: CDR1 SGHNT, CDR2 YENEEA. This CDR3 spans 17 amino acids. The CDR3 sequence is CASSLPGQPSGANVLTF. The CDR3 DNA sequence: TGTGCCAGCAGCCTCCCAGGGCAGCCCTCTGGGGCCAACGTCCTGACTTTC.

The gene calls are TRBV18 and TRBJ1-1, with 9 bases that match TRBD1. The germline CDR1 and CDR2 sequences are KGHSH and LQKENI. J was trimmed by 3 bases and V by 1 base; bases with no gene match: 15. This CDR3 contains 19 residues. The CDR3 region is CASSPRRPGTGKEDTEAFF. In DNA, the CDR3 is TGTGCCAGCTCACCACGGCGTCCCGGGACAGGGAAAGAGGACACTGAAGCTTTCTTT.